Detailed here is one T cell receptor beta chain. Its target is not known. The CDR3 spans 14 residues. V trimming: 4 bases; J trimming: 2 bases; junction bases outside the gene matches: 3. Germline CDR1 SGHTA, CDR2 FQGNSA. The entry originates in a study of shared clonotypes between healthy human individuals. General study points: Clonotypes that were shared across a few donors made up around 5.5% of naive CD4 clonotypes. In contrast to clonotypes shared by all four donors, non-shared clonotypes had lower generation probabilities.

Everyone who donated was a Caucasian adult who lived in Nashville, Tennessee. The CD4+ fraction was divided into a CD45RA+ naive subset and a CD45RA-negative memory subset. Profiling relied on immunoSEQ multiplex PCR, and the TCRdb table lists in-frame clones only, not all of them. The sample has around 2.3 million clones, approximately 96% seen once. Sequenced input: naive CD4+ T cells sorted from blood. Subset defined: CD45RA+ positively selected. This sequence joins TRBV7-2 and TRBJ2-3; 7 bases are shared with TRBD1. The TCR sequence derives from a man in his late teens or twenties in good health. CDR3 DNA: TGTGCCAGCAGCTCCGGGACAGACACAGATACGCAGTATTTT. Its protein product is CASSSGTDTDTQYF.